The 18 T cell receptor beta chains below come from one sample, sequenced in a study of cytomegalovirus exposure and HLA in healthy donors. PCR was performed using 60 Vbeta and 13 Jbeta primers. Repertoires were generated with immunoSEQ multiplex PCR, while TCRdb's copy carries only in-frame clones and drops some. Its listing shows approximately 50,000 clones. Material: PBMCs. All receptors derive from a woman aged 35 to 49 in good health and CMV-seronegative.

The chain has TRBV19 and TRBJ2-1; D ambiguous. Looked up from germline, CDR1 is LNHDA and CDR2 is SQIVND (reference sequence). The CDR3 is 11 amino acids. V was trimmed by 7 bases and J by 4 bases, leaving 5 bases between them. CDR3 nucleotides: TGTGCCAGTACCATTTACAATGAGCAGTTCTTC. Amino acids: CASTIYNEQFF.

The chain recombines TRBV18 with TRBJ1-2, with D possibly TRBD1 on 5 matching bases. Germline V gene sequence: CDR1 KGHSH, CDR2 LQKENI. The CDR3 has 15 amino acids. V was pared by 1 base and J by 3 bases, with 12 bases between. The CDR3 region has the DNA TGTGCCAGCTCACCACGCAGGGAGGTGGACTATGGCTACACCTTC. Its translation: CASSPRREVDYGYTF. The whole variable domain, filled in from reference TRBV18 and TRBJ1-2, reads NAGVMQNPRHLVRRRGQEARLRCSPMKGHSHVYWYRQLPEEGLKFMVYLQKENIIDESGMPKERFSAEFPKEGPSILRIQQVVRGDSAAYFCASSPRREVDYGYTFGSGTRLTVV.

The chain combines TRBV5-1 with TRBJ2-5, with TRBD1 matching over 7 bases. CDR3 length: 15 amino acids. Germline V CDR1 and CDR2: SGHRS, YFSETQ. The junction had 7 bases not matched to a gene; V was cut back by 5 bases and J by 0 bases. The CDR3 nucleotides read TGCGCCAGCAGGGAAAAGGGACAGAACCAAGAGACCCAGTACTTC. This gives the protein CASREKGQNQETQYF.

This chain uses TRBV27 with TRBJ2-7; 8 bases line up with TRBD1. V lost 6 bases to trimming and J lost 6 bases; unmatched junction nucleotides: 13. The CDR3 covers 15 residues. The germline V gene has CDR1 MNHEY and CDR2 SMNVEV (reference sequence). The CDR3 loop reads CASSPGTGRRGEQYF. CDR3 bases: TGTGCCAGCAGCCCAGGGACAGGCCGGAGGGGCGAGCAGTACTTC.

The chain joins TRBV7-3 to TRBJ2-5, with D perhaps TRBD1 (7 bases). The V end lost 0 bases, the J end lost 5 bases, and 16 bases lay between the germline ends. The germline V gene has CDR1 SGHTA and CDR2 FQGTGA. The CDR3 totals 16 residues. The CDR3 region is CASSLTPSPGGETQYF. The CDR3 coding sequence is TGTGCCAGCAGCTTAACACCAAGTCCAGGGGGGGAGACCCAGTACTTC. Full variable domain (remainder filled in from reference TRBV7-3 and TRBJ2-5): GAGVSQTPSNKVTEKGKYVELRCDPISGHTALYWYRQSLGQGPEFLIYFQGTGAADDSGLPNDRFFAVRPEGSVSTLKIQRTERGDSAVYLCASSLTPSPGGETQYFGPGTRLLVL.

The chain couples TRBV6-6 to TRBJ1-2, with D perhaps TRBD1 (6 bases). V was trimmed by 8 bases and J by 13 bases, leaving 23 bases between them. Germline V CDR1 and CDR2: MNHNY, SVGAGI (reference sequence). The CDR3 runs 13 residues. CDR3 sequence reads: CASEPGQFFPSTF. In nucleotides, the CDR3 is TGTGCCAGCGAACCGGGACAATTCTTCCCTAGCACCTTC.

V is TRBV2 and J is TRBJ2-1, with TRBD2 identical over 10 bases. This CDR3 region has 15 residues. With V trimmed by 5 bases and J by 2 bases, 3 bases remained unmatched. The germline V gene has CDR1 SNHLY and CDR2 FYNNEI. CDR3 loop: CASSPTSGAYNEQFF. The CDR3 DNA follows: TGTGCCAGCAGTCCCACTAGCGGGGCCTACAATGAGCAGTTCTTC.

This chain's CDR3 is CASRRGQGDGYTF. The CDR3 nucleotides read TGTGCCAGTAGGAGGGGACAGGGCGATGGCTACACCTTC. This chain connects TRBV19 to TRBJ1-2, with TRBD1 matching over 9 bases. Germline CDR1 is LNHDA and CDR2 is SQIVND (reference sequence). V lost 6 bases, J lost 6 bases, and 5 bases stayed unmatched. The CDR3 sequence is 13 residues long.

The rearrangement joins TRBV2 to TRBJ2-3; 7 bases match TRBD1. The length of the CDR3 is 13 residues. Germline trimming cut 6 bases from V and 11 bases from J; bases unmatched to any gene: 11. The V gene's germline CDR1 is SNHLY and CDR2 FYNNEI. CDR3 loop: CASRDRGLNKQYF. The CDR3 DNA reads as TGTGCCAGCAGAGATAGGGGGCTAAATAAGCAGTATTTT. The full variable domain, its missing parts supplied by reference TRBV2 and TRBJ2-3, is EPEVTQTPSHQVTQMGQEVILRCVPISNHLYFYWYRQILGQKVEFLVSFYNNEISEKSEIFDDQFSVERPDGSNFTLKIRSTKLEDSAMYFCASRDRGLNKQYFGPGTRLTVL.

The V and J genes are TRBV5-1 and TRBJ1-4; D unclear. In germline, CDR1 is SGHRS, CDR2 YFSETQ. The ends were cut back, 0 bases at V and 10 bases at J, with 13 bases in the middle. CDR3 length: 14 amino acids. The CDR3 sequence is CASSLALEGGKLFF. The DNA for the CDR3 is TGCGCCAGCAGCTTGGCCTTGGAGGGTGGAAAACTGTTTTTT. Together with reference TRBV5-1 and TRBJ1-4, the CDR3 gives the full variable domain: KAGVTQTPRYLIKTRGQQVTLSCSPISGHRSVSWYQQTPGQGLQFLFEYFSETQRNKGNFPGRFSGRQFSNSRSEMNVSTLELGDSALYLCASSLALEGGKLFFGSGTQLSVL.

This chain connects TRBV5-4 to TRBJ2-1; TRBD2 matches at 8 bases. Germline V gene lookup returns CDR1 SGHNT and CDR2 YYREEE (reference sequence). Trimming removed 4 bases from V and 3 bases from J; junction bases left unmatched: 6. CDR3 length: 15 amino acids. CDR3 sequence: CASSHSGSFYNEQFF. For the CDR3, the DNA is TGTGCCAGCAGCCACAGCGGGAGCTTCTACAATGAGCAGTTCTTC. Together with reference TRBV5-4 and TRBJ2-1, the CDR3 gives the full variable domain: ETGVTQSPTHLIKTRGQQVTLRCSSQSGHNTVSWYQQALGQGPQFIFQYYREEENGRGNFPPRFSGLQFPNYSSELNVNALELDDSALYLCASSHSGSFYNEQFFGPGTRLTVL.

The chain uses TRBV5-1 and TRBJ1-1; D uncertain. Germline V gene data show CDR1 as SGHRS and CDR2 as YFSETQ. V dropped 5 bases and J dropped 1 base, with 9 bases sitting between them. The CDR3 runs 13 residues. The CDR3 is CASSYDSNTEAFF. CDR3 nucleotides: TGCGCCAGCAGTTATGACTCGAACACTGAAGCTTTCTTT.

The chain joins TRBV18 to TRBJ2-7, with 10 positions matching TRBD1. After removal of 3 bases from V and 7 bases from J, the junction contained 9 bases not matched to a gene. The CDR3 is 15 residues long. The V gene's germline CDR1 is KGHSH and CDR2 LQKENI. The CDR3 DNA is TGTGCCAGCTCACCCCCGGGACAGGGGACCGAGGAGCAGTACTTC. This translates into CASSPPGQGTEEQYF.

The CDR3 spells CASSQDSRRASGNTIYF. The CDR3 nucleotides read TGCGCCAGCAGCCAAGATTCCAGGCGGGCTTCTGGAAACACCATATATTTT. This rearrangement joins TRBV4-3 to TRBJ1-3; no firm D call. The V end lost 0 bases, the J end lost 1 base, and 13 bases lay between the germline ends. CDR3 size: 17 residues. Germline assignment: CDR1 LGHNA and CDR2 YSLEER.

This rearrangement joins TRBV23-1 to TRBJ1-4, with a tentative D call TRBD1 (5 bases). TRBV23-1 is classed as an ORF, of uncertain function. The CDR3 loop spans 15 amino acids. Trimming pared 0 bases from V and 13 bases from J, leaving 18 bases between. CDR3 protein: CASSQSSFGGLVLFF. Written as DNA, the CDR3 is TGCGCCAGCAGTCAATCTAGCTTTGGGGGGTTAGTACTGTTTTTT.

The chain couples TRBV29-1 to TRBJ1-2; possibly TRBD1 for D (6 bases). The germline CDR1 and CDR2 sequences are SQVTM and ANQGSEA. V dropped 5 bases and J dropped 3 bases, with 16 bases sitting between them. This CDR3 is 14 amino acids long. DNA of the CDR3: TGCAGCGTTTCAGGGGCGGCAGTCGACTATGGCTACACCTTC. Translated, it gives CSVSGAAVDYGYTF.

This chain joins TRBV9 and TRBJ1-3, with 7 positions matching TRBD1. This CDR3 has 13 amino acids. Germline V gene sequence: CDR1 SGDLS, CDR2 YYNGEE. With 2 bases clipped from V and 4 bases from J, the junction kept 0 bases outside the gene matches. CDR3 sequence reads: CASSVDRGNTIYF. The CDR3 region has the DNA TGTGCCAGCAGCGTGGACAGGGGAAACACCATATATTTT.

A word on this clone: One end of the junction does not line up with germline, which may come from a read error. This CDR3 is CASGQERGLAGQETQYF. CDR3 nucleotide sequence: TGCGCCAGCGGCCAAGAACGAGGACTAGCGGGCCAAGAGACCCAGTACTTC. This sequence joins TRBV4-1 and TRBJ2-5; the match to TRBD2 covers 11 bases. CDR1 MGHRA and CDR2 YSYEKL come from the germline V gene. This CDR3 has 17 residues.